Listed here are 8 T cell receptor beta chains from one sample, sequenced in a study of beta chain features in type 1 diabetes. Reverse transcription of all isolated RNA meant that expressed TCRB transcripts were sequenced. Libraries were prepared by immunoSEQ multiplex PCR; TCRdb keeps only in-frame clonotypes and omits some of them. The profile shows about 45,000 clones, about 51% of them singletons. Sequencing was performed on Tregs from blood. These receptors originate from a woman between 18 and 29 years old in good health.

The DNA for the CDR3 is TGTGCCAGCAGCTTATTTCCCCCAGACAGGGGACGCAATGAGCAGTTCTTC. Translating gives CASSLFPPDRGRNEQFF. This rearrangement joins TRBV7-3 to TRBJ2-1; 8 bases are shared with TRBD1. The germline V gene has CDR1 SGHTA and CDR2 FQGTGA. V trimming: 2 bases; J trimming: 6 bases; junction bases outside the gene matches: 12. CDR3 size: 17 residues.

This clone was counted only a few times. The J gene is TRBJ2-3, the V gene TRBV2, with D possibly being TRBD2 (6 bases). V was clipped by 3 bases and J by 2 bases, with 12 bases between them. The V gene's germline CDR1 is SNHLY and CDR2 FYNNEI. The CDR3 consists of 15 residues. DNA of the CDR3: TGTGCCAGCAGTGATCTGGGGACTGTCACAGATACGCAGTATTTT. The encoded protein is CASSDLGTVTDTQYF.

The chain has TRBV10-3 and TRBJ1-5; a weak D match, TRBD1 (5 bases). Trimming took off 2 bases at V and 9 bases at J, with 14 bases between the two ends. The CDR3 has 14 amino acids. Germline V gene data show CDR1 as ENHRY and CDR2 as SYGVKD. The chain's CDR3 is CAISEDSRSGPQHF. The CDR3 DNA follows: TGTGCCATCAGTGAGGACAGTCGCTCGGGGCCCCAGCATTTT.

The chain recombines TRBV9 with TRBJ2-5, with TRBD1 matching 9 bases. There are 16 residues in the CDR3. J was trimmed by 5 bases and V by 4 bases; bases with no gene match: 12. Germline CDR1 and CDR2: SGDLS and YYNGEE. Here the CDR3 reads CASSPGGQGSTETQYF. The CDR3 DNA reads as TGTGCCAGCAGCCCCGGAGGACAGGGGTCTACCGAGACCCAGTACTTC.

The chain has TRBV7-2 and TRBJ2-1; 7 positions agree with TRBD2. Trimming took 4 bases from V and 4 from J; bases not matched to a gene: 7. Germline CDR1 is SGHTA and CDR2 is FQGNSA. This CDR3 comprises 15 residues. The CDR3 region has the DNA TGTGCCAGCAGCTGGGAGGGGAGGGGTTACAATGAGCAGTTCTTC. Its translation: CASSWEGRGYNEQFF. Drawing the rest from reference TRBV7-2 and TRBJ2-1, the complete variable domain is GAGVSQSPSNKVTEKGKDVELRCDPISGHTALYWYRQSLGQGLEFLIYFQGNSAPDKSGLPSDRFSAERTGGSVSTLTIQRTQQEDSAVYLCASSWEGRGYNEQFFGPGTRLTVL.

A few counts support this clone. The V call is TRBV28, the J call TRBJ2-2; 10 bases match TRBD1. Germline-derived CDR1 and CDR2 are MDHEN and SYDVKM. V lost 8 bases to trimming and J lost 6 bases; unmatched junction nucleotides: 9. This CDR3 contains 15 residues. The CDR3 protein is CASRLGTGVSGELFF. Written as DNA, the CDR3 is TGTGCCAGCCGCCTAGGGACAGGGGTATCCGGGGAGCTGTTTTTT.

Here the CDR3 reads CASSWDRGYGYTF. The DNA of the CDR3 is TGCGCCAGCAGCTGGGACAGGGGCTATGGCTACACCTTC. This chain links TRBV5-1 with TRBJ1-2; 10 bases match TRBD1. The CDR3 runs to 13 residues. The V and J ends lost 3 bases and 4 bases, in that order; junction bases with no gene match: 0. Germline values: CDR1 SGHRS, CDR2 YFSETQ.

Concerning this clone itself: Other nucleotide sequences from this sample produce the same CDR3. The chain is built from TRBV9 and TRBJ2-2, with TRBD1 identical over 7 bases. The germline gives CDR1 SGDLS, CDR2 YYNGEE. This CDR3 is built from 15 residues. V shed 8 bases and J 1 base; nucleotides not matched to a gene: 8. CDR3 amino acids: CASSPWTGNTGELFF. In DNA, the CDR3 is TGTGCCAGTAGCCCCTGGACAGGGAACACCGGGGAGCTGTTTTTT.